These 30 T cell receptor beta chains came from one sample sequenced in a study of T cells expressing NK-cell markers. TCRdb reprocessed the 5' RACE reads and stores each CDR3 protein as one record, lacking DNA. Here the sample table reports 400,000 to 500,000 distinct CDR3 sequences. The specimen sequenced was blood T cells: a sorted CD56 or NKG2C T cell subset, CD4+ or CD8+ T cells, or bulk PBMC T cells (not recorded which). The receptors shown here come from a woman between 18 and 70 years old in good health.

V usage is TRBV3-1 and J usage is TRBJ2-1. This CDR3 has 11 residues. Germline V gene sequence: CDR1 LGHDT, CDR2 YNNKEL (reference sequence). The CDR3 here is CASSQGPEQFF.

The chain uses TRBV29-1 and TRBJ2-3; the TRBD2 assignment by TCRdb is unverifiable without DNA. CDR1 is SQVTM, CDR2 ANQGSEA, per germline. CDR3 size: 14 residues. CDR3 sequence: CSVVSGGHPDTQYF.

The gene calls are TRBV21-1 and TRBJ2-7. TRBV21-1 is labeled a pseudogene. The CDR3 runs to 15 residues. This CDR3 reads CASSKGRGCPYEQYF.

The rearrangement joins TRBV5-1 to TRBJ1-1; with no DNA, the TCRdb D assignment of TRBD1 cannot be verified. Germline CDR1 SGHRS, CDR2 YFSETQ. The CDR3 length is 14 residues. The CDR3 loop reads CASSLAFSGVSVFF.

J is TRBJ1-2 and V is TRBV4-3. Germline CDR1 and CDR2: LGHNA and YSLEER. CDR3 length: 13 amino acids. CDR3 loop: CASSQDGMYGYTF.

This chain uses TRBV5-4 with TRBJ2-2; absent DNA, TCRdb's TRBD1 call cannot be checked. CDR3 size: 15 residues. CDR1 is SGHNT, CDR2 YYREEE, per germline (reference sequence). The CDR3 here is CASSVRDRATGELFF.

The gene calls are TRBV7-2 and TRBJ1-5; without DNA, the TCRdb call of TRBD1 cannot be checked. From germline, CDR1 is SGHTA and CDR2 FQGNSA. The CDR3 length is 15 residues. CDR3 residues: CASSLEAGHNQPQHF.

This chain uses TRBV5-1 with TRBJ2-6; TCRdb's D call, TRBD2, is unchecked because there is no DNA. The CDR3 extends over 17 amino acids. Germline lookup yields CDR1 SGHRS and CDR2 YFSETQ. CDR3 sequence: CASSLVSGVAGANVLTF.

CDR3 protein: CASTSGSGTVSYNEQFF. The rearrangement joins TRBV5-1 to TRBJ2-1; checking the TCRdb D call of TRBD1 is not possible without DNA. The CDR3 sequence is 17 residues long. Germline V lookup: CDR1 SGHRS, CDR2 YFSETQ.

The chain has TRBV5-5 and TRBJ2-1; TCRdb gives TRBD2 as the D gene, but with no DNA this cannot be confirmed. The germline CDR1 and CDR2 sequences are SGHKS and YYEKEE (reference sequence). The CDR3 has 16 amino acids. The CDR3 sequence: CASSFETGTSGHEQFF. Supplemented by reference TRBV5-5 and TRBJ2-1, the full variable domain reads DAGVTQSPTHLIKTRGQQVTLRCSPISGHKSVSWYQQVLGQGPQFIFQYYEKEERGRGNFPDRFSARQFPNYSSELNVNALLLGDSALYLCASSFETGTSGHEQFFGPGTRLTVL.

The V and J genes are TRBV10-1 and TRBJ2-1; TCRdb proposes TRBD2, but this gene call is untestable without DNA. CDR1 is WNHNN and CDR2 is SYGVQD in the germline V gene (reference sequence). The CDR3 has 15 residues. Here the CDR3 reads CASSVSGGLGNEQFF.

V and J are TRBV20-1 and TRBJ2-1; TCRdb selects TRBD2, and the lack of DNA leaves this call unchecked. The germline V gene has CDR1 DFQATT and CDR2 SNEGSKA (reference sequence). This CDR3 has 15 amino acids. The CDR3 sequence is CSAPKRLAGVNEQFF.

The rearrangement links TRBV12-3 or TRBV12-4 to TRBJ2-7; TCRdb reports TRBD1, a call that lacks DNA to check it against. The CDR3 length is 14 residues. This chain's CDR3 is CASSLGGAVYEQYF.

The chain carries TRBV29-1 and TRBJ1-3. Germline CDR1 SQVTM, CDR2 ANQGSEA. The CDR3 runs to 16 residues. The CDR3 protein is CSVEEESAKSGNTIYF.

J is TRBJ2-7 and V is TRBV4-1. This CDR3 spans 14 amino acids. From germline, CDR1 is MGHRA and CDR2 YSYEKL. The CDR3 protein is CASSQEGSPYEQYF.

This chain joins TRBV12-3 or TRBV12-4 and TRBJ2-2. CDR3 length equals 14 residues. CDR3 amino acids: CASRQEPNTGELFF.

The chain uses TRBV3-1 and TRBJ2-2; TCRdb proposes TRBD1, but this gene call is untestable without DNA. The CDR3 length is 15 residues. Germline V gives CDR1 LGHDT, CDR2 YNNKEL (reference sequence). CDR3 region: CASSHQGDNTGELFF.

The CDR3 loop reads CASSPTGLRGYGYTF. This chain joins TRBV7-9 and TRBJ1-2; TCRdb reports TRBD1, a call that lacks DNA to check it against. CDR3 size: 15 residues. CDR1 SEHNR and CDR2 FQNEAQ come from the germline V gene (reference sequence).

The genes are TRBV7-8 and TRBJ2-3. In germline, CDR1 is SGHVS, CDR2 FQNEAQ. The CDR3 sequence is 14 residues long. This chain's CDR3 is CASSLVSPTDTQYF.

The chain is built from TRBV30 and TRBJ1-1; TCRdb's D call, TRBD1, is unchecked because there is no DNA. CDR1 is GTSNPN and CDR2 is SVGIG in the germline V gene (reference sequence). The CDR3 extends over 15 amino acids. CDR3 loop: CAWSATGQGYTEAFF.

The chain uses TRBV4-3 and TRBJ1-1; the TCRdb call, TRBD1, lacks DNA for checking. The CDR3 length is 14 residues. Germline V lookup: CDR1 LGHNA, CDR2 YSLEER. CDR3 loop: CASSQDVRATEAFF.

The chain employs TRBV20-1 and TRBJ1-1; TCRdb's D call, TRBD1, is unchecked because there is no DNA. The CDR3 has 12 residues. Germline V CDR1 and CDR2: DFQATT, SNEGSKA (reference sequence). The CDR3 loop reads CSASGGRPEAFF.

The rearrangement joins TRBV25-1 to TRBJ1-2; no DNA is available, so the TRBD1 call from TCRdb remains unchecked. Looked up from germline, CDR1 is MGHDK and CDR2 is SYGVNS. The CDR3 totals 15 residues. The CDR3 protein is CASSSRIQGLGGYTF.

The chain joins TRBV6-2 or TRBV6-3 to TRBJ2-5. The CDR3 is 16 amino acids. Per the germline V gene, CDR1 is MNHEY and CDR2 is SVGEGT. The CDR3 region is CASSYVLGSPTETQYF.

The chain uses TRBV27 and TRBJ2-1. CDR3 length equals 12 residues. Germline loops: CDR1 MNHEY, CDR2 SMNVEV (reference sequence). CDR3 region: CASSFSWGEQFF.

CDR3: CATSAGQGVFYEQYF. The chain has TRBV24-1 and TRBJ2-7; TCRdb picks TRBD1, but there is no DNA to check that call. Germline V lookup: CDR1 KGHDR, CDR2 SFDVKD. This CDR3 has 15 residues.

The V and J genes are TRBV29-1 and TRBJ2-7. The CDR3 is 12 amino acids. The V gene's germline CDR1 is SQVTM and CDR2 ANQGSEA. CDR3 amino acids: CSVAQNIYEQYF.

The chain is built from TRBV7-3 and TRBJ2-4; the D call from TCRdb, TRBD1, cannot be confirmed without DNA. The CDR3 runs 13 residues. Germline CDR1 and CDR2: SGHTA and FQGTGA. The chain's CDR3 is CASSSGLGSPQYF. The variable domain in full, with the rest retrieved from reference TRBV7-3 and TRBJ2-4, is GAGVSQTPSNKVTEKGKYVELRCDPISGHTALYWYRQSLGQGPEFLIYFQGTGAADDSGLPNDRFFAVRPEGSVSTLKIQRTERGDSAVYLCASSSGLGSPQYFGAGTRLSVL.

V gene TRBV7-2 combines with J gene TRBJ1-5. The CDR3 has 16 residues. Germline CDR1 reads SGHTA; CDR2 reads FQGNSA. CDR3 region: CASSLAQATLGQPQHF.

The chain links TRBV20-1 to TRBJ2-1; TCRdb names TRBD1, which stays unverified in the absence of DNA. This CDR3 comprises 13 residues. Per the germline V gene, CDR1 is DFQATT and CDR2 is SNEGSKA (reference sequence). CDR3 region: CSARDGAILEQFF.